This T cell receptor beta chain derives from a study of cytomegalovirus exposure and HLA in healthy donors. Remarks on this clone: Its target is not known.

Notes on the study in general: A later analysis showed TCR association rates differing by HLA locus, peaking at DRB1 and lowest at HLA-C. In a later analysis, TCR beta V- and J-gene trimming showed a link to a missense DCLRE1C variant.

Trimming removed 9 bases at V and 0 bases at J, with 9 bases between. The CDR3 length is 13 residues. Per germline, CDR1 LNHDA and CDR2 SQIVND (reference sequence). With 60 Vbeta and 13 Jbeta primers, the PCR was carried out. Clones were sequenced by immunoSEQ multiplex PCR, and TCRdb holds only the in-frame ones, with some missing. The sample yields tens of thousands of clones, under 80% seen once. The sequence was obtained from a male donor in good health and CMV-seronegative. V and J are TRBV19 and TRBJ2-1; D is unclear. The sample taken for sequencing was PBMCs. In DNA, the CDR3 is TGTGCCAGCGAATCTAGCTCCTACAATGAGCAGTTCTTC. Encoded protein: CASESSSYNEQFF.